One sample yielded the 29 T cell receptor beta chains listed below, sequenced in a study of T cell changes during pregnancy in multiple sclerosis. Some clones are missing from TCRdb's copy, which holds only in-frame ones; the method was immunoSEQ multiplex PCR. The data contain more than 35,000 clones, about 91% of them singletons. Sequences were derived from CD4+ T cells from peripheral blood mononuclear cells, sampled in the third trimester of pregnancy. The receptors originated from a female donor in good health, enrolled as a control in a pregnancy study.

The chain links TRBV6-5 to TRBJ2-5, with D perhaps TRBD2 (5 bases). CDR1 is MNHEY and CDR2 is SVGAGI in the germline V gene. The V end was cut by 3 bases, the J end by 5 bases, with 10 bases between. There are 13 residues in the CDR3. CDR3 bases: TGTGCCAGCAGTTATCGGCGAGGGGAGACCCAGTACTTC. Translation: CASSYRRGETQYF.

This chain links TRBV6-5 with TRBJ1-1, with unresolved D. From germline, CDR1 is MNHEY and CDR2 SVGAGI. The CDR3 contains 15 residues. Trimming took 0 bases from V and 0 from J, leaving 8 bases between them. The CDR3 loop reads CASSYSGVMNTEAFF. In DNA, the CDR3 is TGTGCCAGCAGTTACTCGGGCGTTATGAACACTGAAGCTTTCTTT.

The CDR3 DNA reads as TGTGCCAGCAGCTCAAACAGCTATAGCAATCAGCCCCAGCATTTT. Encoded protein: CASSSNSYSNQPQHF. The chain couples TRBV7-8 to TRBJ1-5, with D hard to call. CDR1 and CDR2 (germline): SGHVS, FQNEAQ. The V end was cut by 4 bases, the J end by 0 bases, with 10 bases between. The CDR3 consists of 15 residues.

The DNA of the CDR3 is TGCGCCAGCAGCCAAGCCCAGGGCGGAAAAAACATTCAGTACTTC. This translates into CASSQAQGGKNIQYF. The chain uses TRBV4-3 and TRBJ2-4, with a possible D match to TRBD1 (5 bases). V was trimmed by 1 base and J by 4 bases, leaving 11 bases between them. There are 15 residues in the CDR3. Germline V gives CDR1 LGHNA, CDR2 YSLEER.

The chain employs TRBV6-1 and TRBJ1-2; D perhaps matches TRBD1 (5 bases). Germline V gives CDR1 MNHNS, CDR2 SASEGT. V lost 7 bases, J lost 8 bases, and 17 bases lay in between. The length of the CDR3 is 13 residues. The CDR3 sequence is CASTAEGWGGYTF. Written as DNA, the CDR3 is TGTGCCAGCACCGCGGAGGGGTGGGGGGGCTACACCTTC.

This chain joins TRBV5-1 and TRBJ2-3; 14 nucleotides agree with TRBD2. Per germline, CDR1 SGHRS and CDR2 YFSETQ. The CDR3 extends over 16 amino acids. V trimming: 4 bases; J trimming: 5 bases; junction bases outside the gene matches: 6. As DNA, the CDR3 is TGCGCCAGCAGCGCGGGGACTAGCGGGAGTATAGATACGCAGTATTTT. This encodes CASSAGTSGSIDTQYF. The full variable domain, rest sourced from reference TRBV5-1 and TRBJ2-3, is KAGVTQTPRYLIKTRGQQVTLSCSPISGHRSVSWYQQTPGQGLQFLFEYFSETQRNKGNFPGRFSGRQFSNSRSEMNVSTLELGDSALYLCASSAGTSGSIDTQYFGPGTRLTVL.

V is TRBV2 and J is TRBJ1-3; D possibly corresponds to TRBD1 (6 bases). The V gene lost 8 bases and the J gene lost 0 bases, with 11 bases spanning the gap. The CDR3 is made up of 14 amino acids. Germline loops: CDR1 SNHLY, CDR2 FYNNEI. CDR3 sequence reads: CASHWTASGNTIYF. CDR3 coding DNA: TGTGCCAGCCATTGGACAGCCTCTGGAAACACCATATATTTT.

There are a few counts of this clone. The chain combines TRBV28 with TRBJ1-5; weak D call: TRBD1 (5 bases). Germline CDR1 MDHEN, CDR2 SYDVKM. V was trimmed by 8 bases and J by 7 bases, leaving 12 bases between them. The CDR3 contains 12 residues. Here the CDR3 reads CASLTQGQPQHF. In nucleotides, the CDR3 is TGTGCCAGCCTGACCCAGGGACAGCCCCAGCATTTT.

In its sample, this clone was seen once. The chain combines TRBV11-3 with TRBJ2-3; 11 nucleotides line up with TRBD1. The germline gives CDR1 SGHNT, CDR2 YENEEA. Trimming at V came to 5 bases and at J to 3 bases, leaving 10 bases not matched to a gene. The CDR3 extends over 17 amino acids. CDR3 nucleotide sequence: TGTGCCAGCAGCCCAAGGACAGGGGGCGTTGGGACAGATACGCAGTATTTT. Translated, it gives CASSPRTGGVGTDTQYF.

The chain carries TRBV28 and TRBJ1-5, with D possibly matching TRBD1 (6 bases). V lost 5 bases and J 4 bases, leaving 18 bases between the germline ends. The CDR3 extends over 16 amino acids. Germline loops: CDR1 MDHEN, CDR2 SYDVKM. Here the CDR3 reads CASSAHPGARNQPQHF. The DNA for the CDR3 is TGTGCCAGCAGTGCCCACCCAGGGGCGCGGAATCAGCCCCAGCATTTT. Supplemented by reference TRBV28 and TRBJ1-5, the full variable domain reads DVKVTQSSRYLVKRTGEKVFLECVQDMDHENMFWYRQDPGLGLRLIYFSYDVKMKEKGDIPEGYSVSREKKERFSLILESASTNQTSMYLCASSAHPGARNQPQHFGDGTRLSIL.

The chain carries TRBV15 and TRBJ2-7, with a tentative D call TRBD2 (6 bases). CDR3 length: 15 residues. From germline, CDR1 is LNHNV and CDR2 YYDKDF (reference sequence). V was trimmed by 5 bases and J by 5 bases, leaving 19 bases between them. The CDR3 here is CATSWRGAGLDEQYF. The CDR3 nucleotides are TGTGCCACCAGCTGGAGAGGGGCGGGACTCGACGAGCAGTACTTC.

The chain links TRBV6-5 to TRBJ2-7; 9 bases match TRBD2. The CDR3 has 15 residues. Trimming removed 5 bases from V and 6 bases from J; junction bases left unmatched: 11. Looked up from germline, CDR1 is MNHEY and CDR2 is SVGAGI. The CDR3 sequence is CASSKTPGLASEQYF. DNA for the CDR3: TGTGCCAGCAGTAAAACTCCGGGACTAGCCTCCGAGCAGTACTTC.

The CDR3 spells CASSYKLSSNQPQHF. In DNA, the CDR3 is TGTGCCAGCAGTTACAAACTGTCCAGCAATCAGCCCCAGCATTTT. The chain combines TRBV6-5 with TRBJ1-5; D gene ambiguous. Trimming removed 2 bases from V and 1 base from J, with 9 bases in between. CDR3 size: 15 residues. The V gene's germline CDR1 is MNHEY and CDR2 SVGAGI.

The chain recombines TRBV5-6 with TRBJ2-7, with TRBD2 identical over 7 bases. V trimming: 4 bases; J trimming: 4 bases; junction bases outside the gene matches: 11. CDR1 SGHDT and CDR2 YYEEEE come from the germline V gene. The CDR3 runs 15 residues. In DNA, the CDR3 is TGTGCCAGCAGCCTTAGGGGCGGGAGCCGGTACGAGCAGTACTTC. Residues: CASSLRGGSRYEQYF.

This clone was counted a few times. The CDR3 DNA follows: TGTGCCAGCAGTTTAGACGACAGCTTAGGCTACACCTTC. The encoded protein is CASSLDDSLGYTF. This chain links TRBV28 with TRBJ1-2; a possible D gene is TRBD1 (5 bases). The CDR3 sequence is 13 residues long. Germline CDR1 and CDR2: MDHEN and SYDVKM. V lost 2 bases, J lost 8 bases, and 12 bases lay in between.

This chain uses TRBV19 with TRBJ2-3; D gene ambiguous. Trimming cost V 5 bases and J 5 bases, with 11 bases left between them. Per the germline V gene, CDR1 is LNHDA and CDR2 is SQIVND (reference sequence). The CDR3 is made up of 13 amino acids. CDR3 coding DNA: TGTGCCAGTAGTCTGGCGGTGGTAGATACGCAGTATTTT. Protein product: CASSLAVVDTQYF.

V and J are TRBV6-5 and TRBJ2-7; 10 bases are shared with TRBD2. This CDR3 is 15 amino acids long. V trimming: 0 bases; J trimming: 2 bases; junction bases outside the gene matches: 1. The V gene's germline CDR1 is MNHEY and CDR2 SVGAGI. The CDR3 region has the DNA TGTGCCAGCAGTTACTCAGCGGGGGGGCCCTACGAGCAGTACTTC. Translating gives CASSYSAGGPYEQYF.

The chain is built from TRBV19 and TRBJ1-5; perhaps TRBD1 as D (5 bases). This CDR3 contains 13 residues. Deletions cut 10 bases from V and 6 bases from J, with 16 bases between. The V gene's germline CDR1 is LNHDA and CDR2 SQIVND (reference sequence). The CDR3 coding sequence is TGTGCCACCAGGGCTAGCGGGAGTCAGCCCCAGCATTTT. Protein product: CATRASGSQPQHF.

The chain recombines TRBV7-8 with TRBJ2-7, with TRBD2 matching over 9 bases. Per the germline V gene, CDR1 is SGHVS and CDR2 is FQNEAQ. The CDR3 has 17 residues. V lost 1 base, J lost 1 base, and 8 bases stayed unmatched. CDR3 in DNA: TGTGCCAGCAGCTTAGACTTCGGCGGGGGGGTTTCCTACGAGCAGTACTTC. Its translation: CASSLDFGGGVSYEQYF.

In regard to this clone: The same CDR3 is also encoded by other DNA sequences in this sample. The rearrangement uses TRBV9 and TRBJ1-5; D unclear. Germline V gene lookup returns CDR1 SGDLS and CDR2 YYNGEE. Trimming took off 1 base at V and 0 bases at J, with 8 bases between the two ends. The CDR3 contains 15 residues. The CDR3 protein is CASSVSGDSNQPQHF. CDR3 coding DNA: TGTGCCAGCAGCGTAAGCGGAGATAGCAATCAGCCCCAGCATTTT.

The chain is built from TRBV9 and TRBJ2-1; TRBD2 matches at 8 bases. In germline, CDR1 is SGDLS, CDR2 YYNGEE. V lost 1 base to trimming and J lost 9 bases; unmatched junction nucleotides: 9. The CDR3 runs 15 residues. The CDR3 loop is CASSVRDGGASEQFF. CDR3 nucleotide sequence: TGTGCCAGCAGCGTAAGGGACGGGGGGGCAAGTGAGCAGTTCTTC.

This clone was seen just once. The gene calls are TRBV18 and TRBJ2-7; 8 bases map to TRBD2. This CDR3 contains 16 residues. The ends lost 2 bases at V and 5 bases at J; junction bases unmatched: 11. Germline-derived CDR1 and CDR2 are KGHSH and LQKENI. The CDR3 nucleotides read TGTGCCAGCTCACCAGCGAACGGGAGGGTTGATAACGAGCAGTACTTC. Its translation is CASSPANGRVDNEQYF.

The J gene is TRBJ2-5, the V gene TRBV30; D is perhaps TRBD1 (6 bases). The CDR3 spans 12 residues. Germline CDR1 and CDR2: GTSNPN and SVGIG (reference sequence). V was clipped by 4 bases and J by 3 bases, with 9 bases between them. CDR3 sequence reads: CAWTRGKETQYF. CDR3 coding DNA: TGTGCCTGGACCAGGGGAAAAGAGACCCAGTACTTC.

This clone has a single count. The CDR3 reads CAITAGDSYNEQFF. CDR3 bases: TGTGCCATCACAGCGGGGGATTCCTACAATGAGCAGTTCTTC. The V gene is TRBV10-3, the J gene TRBJ2-1, with 8 bases that match TRBD2. The CDR3 loop spans 14 amino acids. The V gene end was trimmed by 7 bases and the J gene end by 1 base; junction bases not matched to a gene: 3. The germline V gene encodes CDR1 ENHRY and CDR2 SYGVKD.

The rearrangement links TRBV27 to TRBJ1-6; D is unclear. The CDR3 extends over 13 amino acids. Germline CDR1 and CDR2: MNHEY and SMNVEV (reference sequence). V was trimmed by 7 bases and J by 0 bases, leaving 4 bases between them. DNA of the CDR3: TGTGCCAGCACGTACTCCTATAATTCACCCCTCCACTTT. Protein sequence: CASTYSYNSPLHF.

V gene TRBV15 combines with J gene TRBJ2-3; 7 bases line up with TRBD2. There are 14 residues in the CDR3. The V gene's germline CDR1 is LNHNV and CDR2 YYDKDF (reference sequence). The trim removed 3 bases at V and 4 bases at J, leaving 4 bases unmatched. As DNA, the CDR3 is TGTGCCACCAGCAGGGGAGGGTTCCCAGATACGCAGTATTTT. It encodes CATSRGGFPDTQYF.

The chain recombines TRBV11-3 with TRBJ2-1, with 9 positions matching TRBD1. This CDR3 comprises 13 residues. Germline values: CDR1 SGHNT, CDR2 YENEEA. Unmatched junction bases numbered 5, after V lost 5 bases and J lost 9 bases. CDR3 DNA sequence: TGTGCCAGCAGCGACAGGGGGTCGGGTGAGCAGTTCTTC. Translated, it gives CASSDRGSGEQFF.

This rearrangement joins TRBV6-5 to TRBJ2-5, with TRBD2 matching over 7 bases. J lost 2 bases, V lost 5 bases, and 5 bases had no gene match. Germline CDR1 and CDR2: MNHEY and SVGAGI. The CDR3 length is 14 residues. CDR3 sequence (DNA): TGTGCCAGCAGTCGGGACTATCAACAAGAGACCCAGTACTTC. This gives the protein CASSRDYQQETQYF.

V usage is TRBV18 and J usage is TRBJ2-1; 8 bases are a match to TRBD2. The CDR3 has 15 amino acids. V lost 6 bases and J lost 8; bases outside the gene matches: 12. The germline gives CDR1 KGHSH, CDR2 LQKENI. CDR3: CASSTGAGGVYEQFF. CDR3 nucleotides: TGTGCCAGCTCCACCGGGGCGGGGGGCGTATATGAGCAGTTCTTC.